A selection of T cell receptor beta chains follows, all from one sample in a study of blood T cell repertoires in COVID-19. Data came from immunoSEQ multiplex PCR; TCRdb stores just in-frame clones and leaves some out. The table records some 250,000 clones, roughly 84% of them present only once. Sequencing input: peripheral blood. Every receptor here comes from a woman aged 18 to 35 with acute or convalescent COVID-19. Each CDR3 is given with its conserved first and last residue. The order of the fields is CDR3 DNA, CDR3 protein, V gene, J gene, D gene, clone size, CDR3 length. The D gene is left open where the match is weak. Some rows mark clone size as missing; the rest say once, few, many or name a class of expanded clone.

CDR3 DNA: TGTGCCAGTATCCCGACAGGGTGGGTCAATCAGCCCCAGCATTTT; CDR3 protein: CASIPTGWVNQPQHF; V gene: TRBV19; J gene: TRBJ1-5; D gene: TRBD1; clone size: NA; CDR3 length: 15
CDR3 DNA: TGTGCCAGCAGTTCCTTACTAGGCCTTCTGAGGACCCAGTACTTC; CDR3 protein: CASSSLLGLLRTQYF; V gene: TRBV27; J gene: TRBJ2-5; D gene: NA; clone size: NA; CDR3 length: 15
CDR3 DNA: TGTGCCAGCAGACCAGGACTAGCGGGCTACAATGAGCAGTTCTTC; CDR3 protein: CASRPGLAGYNEQFF; V gene: TRBV28; J gene: TRBJ2-1; D gene: TRBD2; clone size: once; CDR3 length: 15
CDR3 DNA: TGTGCCAGCAGCCAAGCGGGGGGGCCGGGTACTAGCGCTTTCTTT; CDR3 protein: CASSQAGGPGTSAFF; V gene: TRBV3-1/TRBV3-2; J gene: TRBJ1-1; D gene: NA; clone size: NA; CDR3 length: 15
CDR3 DNA: TGCGCCAGCAGCTTGGCCGGGAGTCCGAGGACTGTCGTGCGGTACGAGCAGTACTTC; CDR3 protein: CASSLAGSPRTVVRYEQYF; V gene: TRBV5-1; J gene: TRBJ2-7; D gene: NA; clone size: NA; CDR3 length: 19
CDR3 DNA: TGTGCCAGCAACGACAGGGTGGGACAGCCCCAGCATTTT; CDR3 protein: CASNDRVGQPQHF; V gene: TRBV6-6; J gene: TRBJ1-5; D gene: TRBD1; clone size: medium-sized; CDR3 length: 13
CDR3 DNA: TGTGCCAGCAGCCAAGGGGCCGACAGGGTCCACGAGCAGTACTTC; CDR3 protein: CASSQGADRVHEQYF; V gene: TRBV16; J gene: TRBJ2-7; D gene: TRBD1; clone size: NA; CDR3 length: 15
CDR3 DNA: TGCGCCAGCAGCCCAGAGGGGCGGTCCTACAATGAGCAGTTCTTC; CDR3 protein: CASSPEGRSYNEQFF; V gene: TRBV4-3; J gene: TRBJ2-1; D gene: NA; clone size: NA; CDR3 length: 15
CDR3 DNA: TGTGCCAGCAGCTTAGCCGGGACAGGGGGTTCCCACGAGCAGTACTTC; CDR3 protein: CASSLAGTGGSHEQYF; V gene: TRBV11-2; J gene: TRBJ2-7; D gene: TRBD1; clone size: NA; CDR3 length: 16
CDR3 DNA: TGTGCCAGCAACTTCCAGGGCAGGGTGAAACTTAAAAATCAGCCCCAGCATTTT; CDR3 protein: CASNFQGRVKLKNQPQHF; V gene: TRBV7-6; J gene: TRBJ1-5; D gene: NA; clone size: NA; CDR3 length: 18
CDR3 DNA: TGTGCCAGCAGTTTTGGACTAGCGGGAGGATACGAGCAGTACTTC; CDR3 protein: CASSFGLAGGYEQYF; V gene: TRBV28; J gene: TRBJ2-7; D gene: TRBD2; clone size: NA; CDR3 length: 15
CDR3 DNA: TGTGCCAGCAGTTTTCCCACCAGGACAGGGCCCAGGGAAAAACTGTTTTTT; CDR3 protein: CASSFPTRTGPREKLFF; V gene: TRBV28; J gene: TRBJ1-4; D gene: TRBD1; clone size: once; CDR3 length: 17
CDR3 DNA: TGTGCCAGCATGTCGCAGGTTGGCACTGAAGCTTTCTTT; CDR3 protein: CASMSQVGTEAFF; V gene: TRBV6-5; J gene: TRBJ1-1; D gene: NA; clone size: NA; CDR3 length: 13
CDR3 DNA: TGCGCCAGCTCCCAGTGGGCTAGCGGAACAGCCTCCTACGAGCAGTACTTC; CDR3 protein: CASSQWASGTASYEQYF; V gene: TRBV10-2; J gene: TRBJ2-7; D gene: TRBD2; clone size: NA; CDR3 length: 17
CDR3 DNA: TGTGCCAGCAGGGACACAGGGGGGAAGTTGAACACTGAAGCTTTCTTT; CDR3 protein: CASRDTGGKLNTEAFF; V gene: TRBV6-6; J gene: TRBJ1-1; D gene: TRBD1; clone size: NA; CDR3 length: 16
CDR3 DNA: TGTGCCAGCAGTGAAAGGGAACTAGCGGGAGGCGACAATGAGCAGTTCTTC; CDR3 protein: CASSERELAGGDNEQFF; V gene: TRBV2; J gene: TRBJ2-1; D gene: TRBD2; clone size: NA; CDR3 length: 17
CDR3 DNA: TGTGCCAGCAGCCCTGGGTACGGGACAGATACGCAGTATTTT; CDR3 protein: CASSPGYGTDTQYF; V gene: TRBV7-2; J gene: TRBJ2-3; D gene: NA; clone size: NA; CDR3 length: 14
CDR3 DNA: TGTGCCAGCAGGGGACAGGTGAACAATGAGCAGTTCTTC; CDR3 protein: CASRGQVNNEQFF; V gene: TRBV28; J gene: TRBJ2-1; D gene: TRBD1; clone size: NA; CDR3 length: 13
CDR3 DNA: TGTGCCAGCAGTGAGAGGCCCGTCGGCAATCAGCCCCAGCATTTT; CDR3 protein: CASSERPVGNQPQHF; V gene: TRBV6-1; J gene: TRBJ1-5; D gene: NA; clone size: large; CDR3 length: 15
CDR3 DNA: TGCGCCAGCAGCCAAGAAGTGAGGTACGAGCAGTACTTC; CDR3 protein: CASSQEVRYEQYF; V gene: TRBV4-3; J gene: TRBJ2-7; D gene: NA; clone size: NA; CDR3 length: 13
CDR3 DNA: TGTGCCAGCAGTGAAACAGGGGATGGCTACACCTTC; CDR3 protein: CASSETGDGYTF; V gene: TRBV2; J gene: TRBJ1-2; D gene: TRBD1; clone size: NA; CDR3 length: 12
CDR3 DNA: TGCAGCGTTAGGTTGGGGACTAGCGGGAGGTCCTACGAGCAGTACTTC; CDR3 protein: CSVRLGTSGRSYEQYF; V gene: TRBV29-1; J gene: TRBJ2-7; D gene: TRBD2; clone size: NA; CDR3 length: 16
CDR3 DNA: TGCGCCAGCAGCTTTGAGGGCCGTAGCAATCAGCCCCAGCATTTT; CDR3 protein: CASSFEGRSNQPQHF; V gene: TRBV5-1; J gene: TRBJ1-5; D gene: NA; clone size: NA; CDR3 length: 15
CDR3 DNA: TGCGCCAGCAGCCCCGGGACAGGGGGCGAGATCTATGGCTACACCTTC; CDR3 protein: CASSPGTGGEIYGYTF; V gene: TRBV4-1; J gene: TRBJ1-2; D gene: TRBD1; clone size: NA; CDR3 length: 16
CDR3 DNA: TGTGCCAGCAGCCGCCCGGGACACATCACCGGGGAGCTGTTTTTT; CDR3 protein: CASSRPGHITGELFF; V gene: TRBV14; J gene: TRBJ2-2; D gene: NA; clone size: NA; CDR3 length: 15
CDR3 DNA: TGCGCCAGCAGCCAAGATCCCAACTCCTACGAGCAGTACTTC; CDR3 protein: CASSQDPNSYEQYF; V gene: TRBV4-3; J gene: TRBJ2-7; D gene: NA; clone size: NA; CDR3 length: 14
CDR3 DNA: TGTGCCAGCAGCCACGGGGACTTTCAACTCTACGAGCAGTACTTC; CDR3 protein: CASSHGDFQLYEQYF; V gene: TRBV6-2/TRBV6-3; J gene: TRBJ2-7; D gene: NA; clone size: NA; CDR3 length: 15
CDR3 DNA: TGTGCCAGCAGTTATAGCGGCAATGAGCAGTTCTTC; CDR3 protein: CASSYSGNEQFF; V gene: TRBV12-3/TRBV12-4; J gene: TRBJ2-1; D gene: NA; clone size: few; CDR3 length: 12
CDR3 DNA: TGTGCCAGCAGCTCCCGACTAGCGGGAAGGGCAGATACGCAGTATTTT; CDR3 protein: CASSSRLAGRADTQYF; V gene: TRBV7-2; J gene: TRBJ2-3; D gene: TRBD2; clone size: NA; CDR3 length: 16
CDR3 DNA: TGTGCCAGCAGTCAAAAGGGACACTCCTTAGAGACCCAGTACTTC; CDR3 protein: CASSQKGHSLETQYF; V gene: TRBV6-6; J gene: TRBJ2-5; D gene: NA; clone size: NA; CDR3 length: 15